A selection of T cell receptor beta chains follows, all from one sample in a study of regulatory T cells in long-lasting Graves disease. TCRdb independently ran MiXCR on the multiplex PCR reads; one entry per CDR3 protein. The repertoire includes approximately 440,000 distinct CDR3 sequences, around 16% of them detected once, and less than 15% sits in the top ten. This same sample was also taken into another study, of T cells in Graves' hyperthyroidism and ophthalmopathy.

The material was peripheral blood mononuclear cells (PBMCs), obtained at new diagnosis, from a patient treated with antithyroid drugs. These receptors were collected from a man in his forties with Graves disease. Each CDR3 is given with its conserved first and last residue. The D gene is left open where the match is weak. Only part of the rows carry a size: once, few, many, or a class if the clone is expanded.

V gene: TRBV28
J gene: TRBJ2-7
clone size: NA
D gene: NA
CDR3 protein: CASSLDPGRAYEQYF
CDR3 DNA: TGTGCCAGCAGTCTCGACCCGGGGCGGGCCTACGAGCAGTACTTC

V gene: TRBV20-1
J gene: TRBJ2-1
clone size: many
D gene: NA
CDR3 protein: CSARDVGLLAPGRDEQFF
CDR3 DNA: TGCAGTGCTAGAGATGTTGGGCTACTAGCCCCTGGTCGCGATGAGCAGTTCTTC

V gene: TRBV10-1
J gene: TRBJ2-7
clone size: few
D gene: TRBD2
CDR3 protein: CATKGLAGDCPYEQYF
CDR3 DNA: TGCGCCACCAAGGGACTAGCGGGAGACTGTCCCTACGAGCAGTACTTC

V gene: TRBV13
J gene: TRBJ2-1
clone size: NA
D gene: TRBD2
CDR3 protein: CASSVGSSGRAPFF
CDR3 DNA: TGTGCCAGCAGCGTAGGAAGTAGCGGGAGAGCTCCGTTCTTC

V gene: TRBV15
J gene: TRBJ1-4
clone size: NA
D gene: NA
CDR3 protein: CATSTDRVLATNEKLFF
CDR3 DNA: TGTGCCACCAGCACAGACAGAGTTTTAGCAACTAATGAAAAACTGTTTTTT

V gene: TRBV7-9
J gene: TRBJ1-2
clone size: NA
D gene: TRBD1
CDR3 protein: CASSSRDRLYGYTF
CDR3 DNA: TGTGCCAGCAGCTCCCGGGACAGGCTCTATGGCTACACCTTC

V gene: TRBV20-1
J gene: TRBJ1-1
clone size: many
D gene: NA
CDR3 protein: CSAPRGGDPRGNTEAFF
CDR3 DNA: TGCAGTGCTCCCCGAGGGGGGGACCCCCGGGGGAACACTGAAGCTTTCTTT

V gene: TRBV6-1
J gene: TRBJ2-2
clone size: few
D gene: NA
CDR3 protein: CASSWGGLSGGELFF
CDR3 DNA: TGTGCCAGCTCTTGGGGAGGATTATCTGGCGGGGAGCTGTTTTTT

V gene: TRBV11-2
J gene: TRBJ2-7
clone size: many
D gene: NA
CDR3 protein: CASSFNSGAYEQYF
CDR3 DNA: TGTGCCAGCAGCTTCAACAGCGGAGCCTACGAGCAGTACTTC

V gene: TRBV19
J gene: TRBJ2-2
clone size: many
D gene: NA
CDR3 protein: CASRRDANTGELFF
CDR3 DNA: TGTGCCAGTAGGCGGGACGCGAACACCGGGGAGCTGTTTTTT

V gene: TRBV19
J gene: TRBJ2-7
clone size: NA
D gene: NA
CDR3 protein: CASSNGPPSTYEQYF
CDR3 DNA: TGTGCCAGTAGTAATGGGCCTCCTAGCACTTACGAGCAGTACTTC

V gene: TRBV6-2/TRBV6-3
J gene: TRBJ1-3
clone size: NA
D gene: NA
CDR3 protein: CASSEAAIGGNTIYF
CDR3 DNA: TGTGCCAGCAGTGAAGCCGCTATTGGTGGAAACACCATATATTTT

V gene: TRBV18
J gene: TRBJ2-1
clone size: many
D gene: NA
CDR3 protein: CASSPLGGLGEQFF
CDR3 DNA: TGTGCCAGCTCACCCCTGGGAGGTTTGGGGGAGCAGTTCTTC

V gene: TRBV20-1
J gene: TRBJ2-1
clone size: many
D gene: TRBD2
CDR3 protein: CSAPATSGGFNEQFF
CDR3 DNA: TGCAGTGCGCCGGCGACTAGCGGGGGATTTAATGAGCAGTTCTTC

V gene: TRBV25-1
J gene: TRBJ2-7
clone size: NA
D gene: TRBD2
CDR3 protein: CASSGEGLPKQYF
CDR3 DNA: TGTGCCAGCAGCGGGGAGGGGCTTCCCAAGCAGTACTTC

V gene: TRBV29-1
J gene: TRBJ1-1
clone size: NA
D gene: TRBD1
CDR3 protein: CSVETGANTEAFF
CDR3 DNA: TGCAGCGTTGAAACAGGGGCGAACACTGAAGCTTTCTTT

V gene: TRBV5-1
J gene: TRBJ2-4
clone size: NA
D gene: NA
CDR3 protein: CANSLEGGTLAKNIQYF
CDR3 DNA: TGCGCCAACAGCTTGGAAGGTGGGACCCTAGCCAAAAACATTCAGTACTTC

V gene: TRBV20-1
J gene: TRBJ1-4
clone size: NA
D gene: NA
CDR3 protein: CSAREGATNEKLFF
CDR3 DNA: TGCAGTGCTAGAGAGGGTGCAACTAATGAAAAACTGTTTTTT

V gene: TRBV29-1
J gene: TRBJ2-5
clone size: NA
D gene: TRBD2
CDR3 protein: CSVRTSGNLQETQYF
CDR3 DNA: TGCAGCGTTAGGACTAGCGGGAACCTCCAAGAGACCCAGTACTTC

V gene: TRBV20-1
J gene: TRBJ2-5
clone size: many
D gene: TRBD2
CDR3 protein: CSARALAGVGETQYF
CDR3 DNA: TGCAGTGCTAGAGCACTAGCGGGAGTTGGGGAGACCCAGTACTTC

V gene: TRBV6-1
J gene: TRBJ1-1
clone size: few
D gene: TRBD1
CDR3 protein: CASSDRTGGNTEAFF
CDR3 DNA: TGTGCCAGCAGTGATCGGACAGGAGGGAACACTGAAGCTTTCTTT

V gene: TRBV4-1
J gene: TRBJ1-5
clone size: few
D gene: NA
CDR3 protein: CASSQDPGNGNQPQHF
CDR3 DNA: TGCGCCAGCAGCCAAGATCCGGGAAATGGGAATCAGCCCCAGCATTTT

V gene: TRBV30
J gene: TRBJ2-5
clone size: many
D gene: TRBD2
CDR3 protein: CAWSKAGGQETQYF
CDR3 DNA: TGTGCCTGGAGTAAGGCGGGGGGACAAGAGACCCAGTACTTC